This TCR beta chain appears in the sequencing data of a study of identifying expanded T cells in peripheral blood (dated by TCRdb to between 2018 and 2021). Turning to the overall study: Technical replicates were generated by sequencing separate aliquots of the same genomic DNA pool, with four replicates compared pairwise. Overall results and qualifications from the work: The binomial model flagged 0.9 to 1.5 differentially abundant clones between technical replicates but 15 to 17 over two weeks and about 19 over about 4 weeks. The beta-binomial model significantly reduced the number of clones called differentially abundant and the false-positive rate across all healthy-donor time intervals. For all healthy donors, the variance in clone template counts between two-week samples rose significantly as total template count increased. The authors expected biological variance in healthy repertoires might increase further over much longer intervals such as months to years.

Regarding this clone: What this receptor recognizes is not known. It has no much larger one-base neighbor in the sample; base qualities were not kept.

The immunoSEQ Assay, which uses bias-controlled multiplex PCR amplification of genomic DNA, was used to profile TCRbeta CDR3 regions. Per the original workflow: The absolute abundance of each unique TCRbeta CDR3 region was quantified after sequences were collapsed and filtered. Differential abundance was tested with two models: a binomial (Fisher-equivalent) model and a beta-binomial model that adds time-dependent variance fitted from healthy donors. Any clone with fewer than 5 combined templates was excluded, and a clone was called differentially abundant if its Benjamini-Hochberg FDR was below 0.01. In the beta-binomial model, variance was expressed as a function of the total template count across the two samples, in the form v = (b*log(k)+a)^2. TCRdb provides this immuneACCESS table in a form limited to in-frame rearrangements. Some clones are lacking; in checked studies, under half of them reflect an unresolved V gene, and why the rest are absent is not known. From that table come the V and J calls and clone size; the DNA was used to work out D and trimming. This sample has some 120,000 clones in its table, and about 80% of those were observed once. The biggest ten clones account for more than 2.5% of the sample.

Per the germline V gene, MGHDK is the CDR1 and SYGVNS is the CDR2. The V end loses 4 bases and the J end loses 0 bases, and a stretch of 7 bases separates them. The CDR3 measures 15 amino acids from cysteine to phenylalanine. The only DNA kept is the CDR3, 45 bases in frame from the first base. During the collection period, no infections or other immune events were recorded for the healthy donors. Blood repertoires from healthy donors were used as a training cohort for calibrating time-dependent variance in a beta-binomial model of differential abundance of T-cell clones. The training cohort was composed of approximately ten healthy donors, 3 female and 7 male. Donor ages ranged from about 29 to 70 years, with an average of around 45 years. Whole blood, obtained from a commercial supplier, was collected from each healthy donor at three time points spaced roughly 14 days apart. For immunosequencing, genomic DNA was extracted from unsorted whole blood.

The clonotype was recovered from a person aged 18 to 70 in good health. The rearranged chain carries TRBV25-1 and TRBJ2-6; the D gene cannot be resolved reliably. The specimen sequenced was blood. Read as DNA, the sequence is TGTGCCAGCAGTGCACCTAGCTCTGGGGCCAACGTCCTGACTTTC. This encodes CASSAPSSGANVLTF.